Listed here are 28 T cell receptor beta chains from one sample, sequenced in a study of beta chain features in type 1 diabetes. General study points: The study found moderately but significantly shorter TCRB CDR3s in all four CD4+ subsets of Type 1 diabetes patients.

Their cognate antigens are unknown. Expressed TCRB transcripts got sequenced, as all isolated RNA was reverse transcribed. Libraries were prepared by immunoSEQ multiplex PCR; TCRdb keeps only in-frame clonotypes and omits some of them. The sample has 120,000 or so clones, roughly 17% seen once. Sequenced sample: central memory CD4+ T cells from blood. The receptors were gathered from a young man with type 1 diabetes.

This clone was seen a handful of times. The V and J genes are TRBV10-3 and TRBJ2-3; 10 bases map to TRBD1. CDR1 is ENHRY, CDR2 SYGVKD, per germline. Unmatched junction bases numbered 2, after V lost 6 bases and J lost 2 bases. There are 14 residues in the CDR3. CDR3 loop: CAISGTGVTDTQYF. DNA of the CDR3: TGTGCCATCAGCGGGACAGGGGTCACAGATACGCAGTATTTT.

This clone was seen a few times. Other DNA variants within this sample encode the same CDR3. The CDR3 loop reads CASSVGGRVNEQFF. The DNA for the CDR3 is TGTGCCAGCAGTGTGGGGGGGAGAGTCAATGAGCAGTTCTTC. This chain links TRBV25-1 with TRBJ2-1; 7 bases map to TRBD2. Trimming took 4 bases from V and 6 from J; bases not matched to a gene: 6. The CDR3 sequence is 14 residues long. CDR1 is MGHDK, CDR2 SYGVNS, per germline.

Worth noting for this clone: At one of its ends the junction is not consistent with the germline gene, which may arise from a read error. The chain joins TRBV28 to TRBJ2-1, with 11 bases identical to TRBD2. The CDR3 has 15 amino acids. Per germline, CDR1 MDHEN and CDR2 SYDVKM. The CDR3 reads CASNLLAGDYNEQFF. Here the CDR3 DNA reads TGTGCCAGCAATTTACTAGCGGGGGATTACAATGAGCAGTTCTTC.

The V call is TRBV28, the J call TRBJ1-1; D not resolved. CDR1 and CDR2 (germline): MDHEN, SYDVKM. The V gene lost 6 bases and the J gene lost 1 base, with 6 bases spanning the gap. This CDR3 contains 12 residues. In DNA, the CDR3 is TGTGCCAGCAGCACAGAGAACACTGAAGCTTTCTTT. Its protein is CASSTENTEAFF.

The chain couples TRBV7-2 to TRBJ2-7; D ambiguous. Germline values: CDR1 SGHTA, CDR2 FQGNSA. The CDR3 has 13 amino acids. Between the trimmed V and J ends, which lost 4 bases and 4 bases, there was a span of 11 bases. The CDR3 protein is CASSSPTRYEQYF. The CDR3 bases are TGTGCCAGCAGCTCCCCAACCCGATACGAGCAGTACTTC. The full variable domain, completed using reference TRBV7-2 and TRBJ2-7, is GAGVSQSPSNKVTEKGKDVELRCDPISGHTALYWYRQSLGQGLEFLIYFQGNSAPDKSGLPSDRFSAERTGGSVSTLTIQRTQQEDSAVYLCASSSPTRYEQYFGPGTRLTVT.

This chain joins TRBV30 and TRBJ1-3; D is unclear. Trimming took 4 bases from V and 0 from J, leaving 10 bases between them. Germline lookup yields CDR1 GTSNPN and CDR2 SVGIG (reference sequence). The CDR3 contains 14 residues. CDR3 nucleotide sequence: TGTGCCTGGACTGTGGGCAGCTCTGGAAACACCATATATTTT. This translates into CAWTVGSSGNTIYF.

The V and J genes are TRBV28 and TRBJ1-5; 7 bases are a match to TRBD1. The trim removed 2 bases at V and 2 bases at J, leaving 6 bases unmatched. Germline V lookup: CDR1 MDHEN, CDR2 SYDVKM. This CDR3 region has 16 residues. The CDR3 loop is CASSLATGTGNQPQHF. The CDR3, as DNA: TGTGCCAGCAGTTTAGCTACCGGGACAGGCAATCAGCCCCAGCATTTT.

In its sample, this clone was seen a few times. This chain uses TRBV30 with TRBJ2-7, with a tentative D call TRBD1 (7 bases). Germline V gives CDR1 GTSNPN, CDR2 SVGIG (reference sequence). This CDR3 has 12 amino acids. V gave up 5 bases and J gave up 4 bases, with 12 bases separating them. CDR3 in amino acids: CAWGGTAYEQYF. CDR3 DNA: TGTGCCTGGGGCGGGACAGCTTACGAGCAGTACTTC. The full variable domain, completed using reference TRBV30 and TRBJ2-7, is SQTIHQWPATLVQPVGSPLSLECTVEGTSNPNLYWYRQAAGRGLQLLFYSVGIGQISSEVPQNLSASRPQDRQFILSSKKLLLSDSGFYLCAWGGTAYEQYFGPGTRLTVT.

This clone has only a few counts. The CDR3 coding sequence is TGTGCCTGGACGATGGGTAGCGGGAGTATGGATACGCAGTATTTT. Translation gives CAWTMGSGSMDTQYF. This chain connects TRBV30 to TRBJ2-3, with 9 bases that match TRBD2. CDR1 GTSNPN and CDR2 SVGIG come from the germline V gene (reference sequence). The CDR3 has 15 amino acids. With V trimmed by 4 bases and J by 6 bases, 11 bases remained unmatched.

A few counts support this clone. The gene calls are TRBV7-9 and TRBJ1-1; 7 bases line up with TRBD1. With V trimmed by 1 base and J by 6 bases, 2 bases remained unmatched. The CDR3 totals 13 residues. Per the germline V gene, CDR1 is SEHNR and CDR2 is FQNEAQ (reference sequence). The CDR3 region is CASSLVQGAEAFF. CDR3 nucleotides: TGTGCCAGCAGCTTAGTTCAGGGGGCTGAAGCTTTCTTT.

CDR3 amino acids: CASSVGELWDTEAFF. The DNA for the CDR3 is TGTGCCAGCAGCGTAGGTGAGCTTTGGGACACTGAAGCTTTCTTT. V is TRBV9 and J is TRBJ1-1; no firm D call. The CDR3 has 15 amino acids. V dropped 0 bases and J dropped 3 bases, with 12 bases sitting between them. The germline CDR1 and CDR2 sequences are SGDLS and YYNGEE.

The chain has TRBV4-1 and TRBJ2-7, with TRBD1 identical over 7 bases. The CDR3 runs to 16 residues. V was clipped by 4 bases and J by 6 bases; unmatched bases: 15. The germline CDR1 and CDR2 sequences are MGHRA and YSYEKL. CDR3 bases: TGCGCCAGCAGCCGCGCAGGGCCGGGACAGCTCCGCGAGCAGTACTTC. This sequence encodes CASSRAGPGQLREQYF.

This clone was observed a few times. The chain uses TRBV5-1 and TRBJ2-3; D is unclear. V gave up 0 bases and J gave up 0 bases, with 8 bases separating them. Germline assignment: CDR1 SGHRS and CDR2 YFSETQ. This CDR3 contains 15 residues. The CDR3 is CASSLGGTSTDTQYF. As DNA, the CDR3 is TGCGCCAGCAGCTTGGGCGGAACTAGCACAGATACGCAGTATTTT.

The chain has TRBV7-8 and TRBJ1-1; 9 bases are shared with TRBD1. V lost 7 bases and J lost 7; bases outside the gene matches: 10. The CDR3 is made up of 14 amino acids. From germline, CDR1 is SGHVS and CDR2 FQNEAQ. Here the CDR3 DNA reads TGTGCCAGCACCAGGCGGGACAGGGATATTGAAGCTTTCTTT. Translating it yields CASTRRDRDIEAFF.

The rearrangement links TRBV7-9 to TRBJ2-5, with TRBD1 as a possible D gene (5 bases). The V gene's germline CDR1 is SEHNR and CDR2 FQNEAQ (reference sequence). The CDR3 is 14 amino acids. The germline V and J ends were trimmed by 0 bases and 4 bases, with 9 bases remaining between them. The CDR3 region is CASSLAQGGETQYF. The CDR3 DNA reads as TGTGCCAGCAGCTTAGCCCAGGGTGGAGAGACCCAGTACTTC.

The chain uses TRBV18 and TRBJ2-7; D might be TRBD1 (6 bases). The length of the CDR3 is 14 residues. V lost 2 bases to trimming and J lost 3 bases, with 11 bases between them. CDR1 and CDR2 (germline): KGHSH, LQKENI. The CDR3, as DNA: TGTGCCAGCTCACCAAGACAGGACAGCTACGAGCAGTACTTC. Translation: CASSPRQDSYEQYF.

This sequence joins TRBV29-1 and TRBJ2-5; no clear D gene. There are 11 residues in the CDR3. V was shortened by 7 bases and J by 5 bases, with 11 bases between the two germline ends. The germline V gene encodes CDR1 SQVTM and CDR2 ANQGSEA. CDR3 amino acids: CSDDPRETQYF. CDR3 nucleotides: TGCAGCGACGACCCCAGGGAGACCCAGTACTTC.

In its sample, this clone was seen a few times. This CDR3 reads CAWRGQSSSYTF. CDR3 sequence (DNA): TGTGCCTGGAGGGGACAGTCTTCTAGCTACACCTTC. The chain is built from TRBV30 and TRBJ1-2, with 7 bases aligning to TRBD1. Germline CDR1 and CDR2: GTSNPN and SVGIG (reference sequence). With 3 bases clipped from V and 9 bases from J, the junction kept 7 bases outside the gene matches. There are 12 residues in the CDR3.

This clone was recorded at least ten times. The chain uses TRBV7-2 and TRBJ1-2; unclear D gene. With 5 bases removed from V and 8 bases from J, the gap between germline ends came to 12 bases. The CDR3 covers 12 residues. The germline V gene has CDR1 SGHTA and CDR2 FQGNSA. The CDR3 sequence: CASSPSGEGYTF. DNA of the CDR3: TGTGCCAGCAGCCCTAGTGGGGAAGGCTACACCTTC.

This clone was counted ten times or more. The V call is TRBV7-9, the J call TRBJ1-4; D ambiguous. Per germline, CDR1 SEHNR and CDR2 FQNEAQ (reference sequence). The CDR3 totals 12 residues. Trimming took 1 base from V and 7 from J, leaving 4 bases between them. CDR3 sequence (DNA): TGTGCCAGCAGCTTAGTTTCTGAAAAACTGTTTTTT. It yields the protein CASSLVSEKLFF.

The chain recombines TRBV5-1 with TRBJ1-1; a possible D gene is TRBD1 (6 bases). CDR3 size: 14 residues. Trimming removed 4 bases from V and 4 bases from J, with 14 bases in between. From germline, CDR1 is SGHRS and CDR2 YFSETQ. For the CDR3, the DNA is TGCGCCAGCAGCATCGGGGGGCAATTCACTGAAGCTTTCTTT. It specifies CASSIGGQFTEAFF.

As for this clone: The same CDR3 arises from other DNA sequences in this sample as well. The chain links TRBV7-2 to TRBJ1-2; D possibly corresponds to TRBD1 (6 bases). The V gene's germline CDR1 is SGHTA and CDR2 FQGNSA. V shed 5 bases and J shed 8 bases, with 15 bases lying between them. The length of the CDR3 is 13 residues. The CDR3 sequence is CASSPGTTGGYTF. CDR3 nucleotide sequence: TGTGCCAGCAGCCCCGGGACTACAGGGGGCTACACCTTC.

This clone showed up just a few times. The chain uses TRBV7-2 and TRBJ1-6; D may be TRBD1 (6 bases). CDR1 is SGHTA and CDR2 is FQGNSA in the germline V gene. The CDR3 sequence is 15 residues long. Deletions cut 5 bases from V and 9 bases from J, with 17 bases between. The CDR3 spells CASSTRQERSSPLHF. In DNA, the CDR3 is TGTGCCAGCAGCACACGACAGGAAAGGAGTTCACCCCTCCACTTT.

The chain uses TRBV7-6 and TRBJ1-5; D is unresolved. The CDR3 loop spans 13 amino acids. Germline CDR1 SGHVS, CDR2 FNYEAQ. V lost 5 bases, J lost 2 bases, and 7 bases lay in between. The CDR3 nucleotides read TGTGCCAGCAGCCCCGAGGGCAATCAGCCCCAGCATTTT. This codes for CASSPEGNQPQHF.

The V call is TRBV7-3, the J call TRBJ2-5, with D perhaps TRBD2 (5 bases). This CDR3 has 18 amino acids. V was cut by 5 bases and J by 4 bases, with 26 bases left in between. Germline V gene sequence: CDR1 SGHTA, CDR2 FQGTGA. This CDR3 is CASSRLRMAGGKLETQYF. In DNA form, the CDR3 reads TGTGCCAGCAGCCGATTAAGGATGGCCGGAGGAAAGTTAGAGACCCAGTACTTC.

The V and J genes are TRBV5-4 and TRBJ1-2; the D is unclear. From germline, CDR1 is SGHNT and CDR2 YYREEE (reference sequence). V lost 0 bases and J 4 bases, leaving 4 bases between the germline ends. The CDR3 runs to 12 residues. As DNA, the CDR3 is TGTGCCAGCAGCTTGGATGTCTATGGCTACACCTTC. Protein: CASSLDVYGYTF.

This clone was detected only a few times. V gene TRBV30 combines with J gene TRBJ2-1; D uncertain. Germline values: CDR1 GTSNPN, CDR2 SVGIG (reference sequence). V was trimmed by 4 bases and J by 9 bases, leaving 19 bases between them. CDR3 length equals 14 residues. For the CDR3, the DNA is TGTGCCTGGAAGAAAAGCCTCCCCGGCGGTGAGCAGTTCTTC. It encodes CAWKKSLPGGEQFF.

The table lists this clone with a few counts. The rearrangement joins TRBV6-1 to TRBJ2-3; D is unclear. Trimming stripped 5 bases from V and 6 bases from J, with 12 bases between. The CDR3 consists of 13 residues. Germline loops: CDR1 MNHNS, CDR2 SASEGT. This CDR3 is CASSLQGRDTQYF. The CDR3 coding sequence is TGTGCCAGCAGTTTGCAAGGGCGGGATACGCAGTATTTT.